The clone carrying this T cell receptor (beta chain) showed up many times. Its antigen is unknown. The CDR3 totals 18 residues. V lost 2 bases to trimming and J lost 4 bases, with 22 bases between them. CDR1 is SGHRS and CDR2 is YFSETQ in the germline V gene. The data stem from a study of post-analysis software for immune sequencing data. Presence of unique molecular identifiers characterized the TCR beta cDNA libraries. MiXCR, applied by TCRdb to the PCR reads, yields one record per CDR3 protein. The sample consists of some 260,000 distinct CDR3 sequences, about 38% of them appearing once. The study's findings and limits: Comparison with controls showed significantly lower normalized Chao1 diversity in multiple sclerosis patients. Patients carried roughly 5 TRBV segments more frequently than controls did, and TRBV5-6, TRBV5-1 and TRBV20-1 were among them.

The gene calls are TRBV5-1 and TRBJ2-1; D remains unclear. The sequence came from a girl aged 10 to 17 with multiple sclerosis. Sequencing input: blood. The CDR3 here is CASSLGNGLSLQYNEQFF. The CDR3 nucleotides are TGCGCCAGCAGCTTAGGAAACGGTCTCTCCCTGCAATACAATGAGCAGTTCTTC.